This T cell receptor (beta chain) stems from a study of blood T cell repertoires in COVID-19. Assay used: immunoSEQ multiplex PCR; TCRdb lists only in-frame clones, some missing. Among 52,000 or so clones listed, approximately 88% were seen once. The CDR3 spans 14 residues. Trimming took 0 bases from V and 5 from J; bases not matched to a gene: 2. The germline CDR1 and CDR2 sequences are MNHNS and SASEGT. This TCR was recovered from a man in his forties with COVID-19, enrolled during active disease. The genes are TRBV6-1 and TRBJ2-5, with 8 bases aligning to TRBD2. The sequenced sample consisted of peripheral blood. Here the CDR3 DNA reads TGTGCCAGCAGTGAAGCTTCGGGGGGGGAGACCCAGTACTTC. Amino acids: CASSEASGGETQYF.